The 30 T cell receptor beta chains below come from one sample, sequenced in a study of blood T cells in healthy people across ages. Combining a sample-barcoded 5' primer with a J-beta primer mix, a second PCR ran for roughly 7 to 11 cycles. TCRdb reprocessed the 5' RACE reads with MiXCR, giving one entry per CDR3 protein. This sample has about 800,000 distinct CDR3 sequences; 25% occur once, and the top ten carry around 3.6%. The same data also went into a second study, on T cells of mothers and their children.

The specimen was blood. These receptors all stem from a boy aged 10-17 years in good health.

This clonotype was seen a few times. CDR3 protein: CASSYSLSLGGYTF. CDR3 in DNA: TGTGCCAGCAGTTACTCGTTGTCCCTAGGCGGCTACACCTTC. V is TRBV6-6 and J is TRBJ1-2; unclear D gene. CDR1 is MNHNY and CDR2 is SVGAGI in the germline V gene (reference sequence). Trimming took 0 bases from V and 8 from J, leaving 13 bases between them. The CDR3 has 14 residues.

The chain combines TRBV7-9 with TRBJ1-2, with D perhaps TRBD1 (5 bases). The CDR3 runs to 13 residues. V lost 5 bases, J lost 6 bases, and 13 bases lay in between. In germline, CDR1 is SEHNR, CDR2 FQNEAQ (reference sequence). CDR3 coding DNA: TGTGCCAGCAGCCTGGGGCCAAACCATGGCTACACCTTC. It is translated as CASSLGPNHGYTF.

The CDR3 nucleotides are TGTGCCAGCAGCTTAGGTTTGACAGGCGGCGGTAGCACAGATACGCAGTATTTT. Translated, it gives CASSLGLTGGGSTDTQYF. The rearrangement links TRBV11-2 to TRBJ2-3; maybe TRBD1 (6 bases). The CDR3 is 18 amino acids. Germline lookup yields CDR1 SGHAT and CDR2 FQNNGV. The germline V and J ends were trimmed by 1 base and 0 bases, with 17 bases remaining between them.

This sequence joins TRBV7-2 and TRBJ2-1; 7 bases agree with TRBD2. Germline V lookup: CDR1 SGHTA, CDR2 FQGNSA. This CDR3 is built from 16 residues. Losses at the gene ends were 6 bases for V and 0 bases for J; bases not matched to a gene: 8. This chain's CDR3 is CASRLKAGPSYNEQFF. The CDR3 coding sequence is TGTGCCAGCAGGCTTAAAGCGGGACCCTCCTACAATGAGCAGTTCTTC. The full variable domain, completed using reference TRBV7-2 and TRBJ2-1, is GAGVSQSPSNKVTEKGKDVELRCDPISGHTALYWYRQSLGQGLEFLIYFQGNSAPDKSGLPSDRFSAERTGGSVSTLTIQRTQQEDSAVYLCASRLKAGPSYNEQFFGPGTRLTVL.

The sample holds one count of this clonotype. The chain uses TRBV7-9 and TRBJ1-1, with TRBD1 matching 8 bases. Per the germline V gene, CDR1 is SEHNR and CDR2 is FQNEAQ (reference sequence). Losses at the gene ends were 2 bases for V and 11 bases for J; bases not matched to a gene: 7. This CDR3 has 13 amino acids. Written as DNA, the CDR3 is TGTGCCAGCAGCTTATTGACAGGGGTGGCCGCTTTCTTT. Translated, it gives CASSLLTGVAAFF.

This clonotype was picked up a small number of times. The junction and the germline gene differ at one end; a read error may be behind it. This sequence joins TRBV7-9 and TRBJ2-1; 11 bases align to TRBD2. The germline CDR1 and CDR2 sequences are SEHNR and FQNEAQ (reference sequence). CDR3 length: 17 amino acids. The CDR3 protein is CASSSSGRLLWGNGQFF. CDR3 bases: TGTGCCAGCAGCTCTAGCGGGAGGCTCCTCTGGGGAAATGGGCAGTTCTTC.

This clonotype was seen only a few times. The rearrangement joins TRBV7-3 to TRBJ2-3; TRBD1 is a possible D gene (6 bases). The CDR3 spans 15 residues. Trimming left V 4 bases short and J 2 bases short, with 13 bases between. Germline loops: CDR1 SGHTA, CDR2 FQGTGA. CDR3 coding DNA: TGTGCCAGCAGCTCCGACAGGAGTCCCACAGATACGCAGTATTTT. It yields the protein CASSSDRSPTDTQYF.

The table lists this clonotype with a few counts. The CDR3 DNA reads TGCAGTGCCTCACTTGGTGATACGCAGTATTTT. Translation: CSASLGDTQYF. The genes are TRBV20-1 and TRBJ2-3; no firm D call. There are 11 residues in the CDR3. Germline V gives CDR1 DFQATT, CDR2 SNEGSKA (reference sequence). Trimming pared 6 bases from V and 6 bases from J, leaving 10 bases between.

This clonotype showed up just once. The CDR3 nucleotides are TGTGCCAGCAGCTTTGTTAGACAGACGCTTGGGGCCAACGTCCTGACTTTC. Its translation is CASSFVRQTLGANVLTF. The chain carries TRBV5-6 and TRBJ2-7, with D possibly matching TRBD1 (5 bases). The closer fit of TRBJ2-6 to the DNA end suggests the J call may be wrong. Per germline, CDR1 SGHDT and CDR2 YYEEEE. The CDR3 extends over 17 amino acids.

This clonotype turned up a few times. The gene calls are TRBV4-3 and TRBJ1-1; no clear D. Trimming stripped 0 bases from V and 6 bases from J, with 8 bases between. CDR1 is LGHNA and CDR2 is YSLEER in the germline V gene. CDR3 length: 13 amino acids. The CDR3 is CASSQDTTAEAFF. The CDR3 DNA reads as TGCGCCAGCAGCCAAGATACTACCGCTGAAGCTTTCTTT.

The DNA for the CDR3 is TGTGCCATCAGTGAGTTAAGACACCGCACAGATACGCAGTATTTT. Protein product: CAISELRHRTDTQYF. This rearrangement joins TRBV10-3 to TRBJ2-3; no reliable D call. Between the trimmed V and J ends, which lost 1 base and 1 base, there was a span of 9 bases. The CDR3 loop spans 15 amino acids. Looked up from germline, CDR1 is ENHRY and CDR2 is SYGVKD.

This rearrangement joins TRBV15 to TRBJ2-2; a weak D match, TRBD2 (6 bases). The V gene's germline CDR1 is LNHNV and CDR2 YYDKDF (reference sequence). V lost 2 bases to trimming and J lost 0 bases, with 10 bases between them. The CDR3 runs 16 residues. CDR3 sequence (DNA): TGTGCCACCAGCAGACGGGGGTACGCGAACACCGGGGAGCTGTTTTTT. It yields the protein CATSRRGYANTGELFF.

This chain uses TRBV18 with TRBJ2-3; D might be TRBD2 (6 bases). Trimming removed 3 bases from V and 4 bases from J, with 14 bases in between. There are 15 residues in the CDR3. Germline CDR1 and CDR2: KGHSH and LQKENI. The CDR3 is CASSPEREYSDTQYF. CDR3 coding DNA: TGTGCCAGCTCACCCGAACGGGAGTATTCAGATACGCAGTATTTT.

V usage is TRBV20-1 and J usage is TRBJ1-4, with 7 bases lining up with TRBD1. This CDR3 has 16 residues. J was trimmed by 4 bases and V by 3 bases; bases with no gene match: 11. The germline V gene has CDR1 DFQATT and CDR2 SNEGSKA (reference sequence). The CDR3 DNA follows: TGCAGTGCTAGTCCCCCCTCGGGACAGTATAATGAAAAACTGTTTTTT. Translating gives CSASPPSGQYNEKLFF.

V and J are TRBV29-1 and TRBJ1-4; D is possibly TRBD1 (5 bases). The CDR3 sequence is 11 residues long. Germline V gives CDR1 SQVTM, CDR2 ANQGSEA. Trimming pared 3 bases from V and 8 bases from J, leaving 7 bases between. Here the CDR3 DNA reads TGCAGCGTTGAGTGGGGGGAAAAACTGTTTTTT. Amino acid sequence: CSVEWGEKLFF.

This clonotype was recorded a few times. The gene calls are TRBV7-2 and TRBJ2-1, with TRBD2 identical over 11 bases. The germline gives CDR1 SGHTA, CDR2 FQGNSA. The CDR3 consists of 16 residues. The junction had 8 bases not matched to a gene; V was cut back by 6 bases and J by 4 bases. CDR3 loop: CASRVDSGRVYNEQFF. The CDR3 DNA reads as TGTGCCAGCAGGGTAGATAGCGGGAGGGTTTACAATGAGCAGTTCTTC.

The chain recombines TRBV29-1 with TRBJ2-5; D gene uncertain. V lost 4 bases and J 5 bases, leaving 14 bases between the germline ends. The CDR3 is 13 residues long. The germline V gene has CDR1 SQVTM and CDR2 ANQGSEA. DNA for the CDR3: TGCAGCGTTGGAGATTTGGCCAGGGAGACCCAGTACTTC. Amino acid sequence: CSVGDLARETQYF.

The chain links TRBV9 to TRBJ1-4, with a possible D match to TRBD1 (5 bases). Germline values: CDR1 SGDLS, CDR2 YYNGEE. V lost 6 bases and J 3 bases, leaving 15 bases between the germline ends. The CDR3 length is 15 residues. This CDR3 reads CASNQGTGSNEKLFF. In DNA, the CDR3 is TGTGCCAGCAACCAAGGGACGGGGTCTAATGAAAAACTGTTTTTT.

This clonotype was detected only a few times. V gene TRBV21-1 combines with J gene TRBJ2-5; the table's TRBD2 call for D was not verified on the DNA. TRBJ2-1 explains the end of the DNA better; the J call may be wrong. TRBV21-1 is reported as a pseudogene. This CDR3 has 16 amino acids. The CDR3 nucleotides are TGTGCCAGCAGCAAAGAGGCAGGCCCACTTAAGACTGAGCAGTTCTTC. Translation gives CASSKEAGPLKTEQFF.

The genes are TRBV4-1 and TRBJ2-7, with 14 positions matching TRBD2. The CDR3 is 18 residues long. V lost 0 bases and J lost 9; bases outside the gene matches: 13. The germline gives CDR1 MGHRA, CDR2 YSYEKL. CDR3 sequence (DNA): TGCGCCAGCAGCCAAGATAACGGACTAGCGGGAGGTGGTTCAGGGCAGTACTTC. Translating gives CASSQDNGLAGGGSGQYF.

The V and J genes are TRBV28 and TRBJ1-1; 7 positions agree with TRBD1. Per germline, CDR1 MDHEN and CDR2 SYDVKM. The CDR3 spans 12 residues. Trimming took 6 bases from V and 7 from J; bases not matched to a gene: 5. The CDR3 sequence is CASRNSGGEAFF. CDR3 bases: TGTGCCAGCAGAAACTCAGGGGGTGAAGCTTTCTTT.

The rearrangement joins TRBV6-5 to TRBJ2-7, with TRBD1 matching over 7 bases. Germline V lookup: CDR1 MNHEY, CDR2 SVGAGI. The J segment lost 7 bases and the V segment lost 2 bases, leaving 8 bases of the junction unmatched. CDR3 length equals 14 residues. CDR3 sequence: CASSYGGQVGEQYF. CDR3 nucleotide sequence: TGTGCCAGCAGTTACGGCGGACAGGTAGGGGAGCAGTACTTC.

This clonotype was seen only a few times. This chain links TRBV29-1 with TRBJ2-1, with D maybe TRBD2 (6 bases). The CDR3 loop spans 11 amino acids. Germline lookup yields CDR1 SQVTM and CDR2 ANQGSEA. V gave up 6 bases and J gave up 12 bases, with 15 bases separating them. This CDR3 is CSVASDRGQFF. CDR3 sequence (DNA): TGCAGCGTGGCTAGCGACCGCGGGCAGTTCTTC.

The chain carries TRBV30 and TRBJ2-1, with 8 bases matching TRBD1. Germline-derived CDR1 and CDR2 are GTSNPN and SVGIG (reference sequence). CDR3 size: 15 residues. With V trimmed by 1 base and J by 2 bases, 4 bases remained unmatched. The CDR3 DNA is TGTGCCTGGAGTGAGGCAGGGGGCCCCTACAATGAGCAGTTCTTC. Protein: CAWSEAGGPYNEQFF.

The rearrangement joins TRBV4-3 to TRBJ1-2; 7 bases match TRBD1. Germline CDR1 LGHNA, CDR2 YSLEER. The V and J ends lost 5 bases and 0 bases, in that order; junction bases with no gene match: 6. CDR3 length: 15 residues. The CDR3 nucleotides are TGCGCCAGCAGCTCCGGGACAGCTTCTAACTATGGCTACACCTTC. Translating it yields CASSSGTASNYGYTF.

The V gene is TRBV3-1, the J gene TRBJ2-5, with unresolved D. The J call may be mistaken, given a closer DNA end match to TRBJ2-7. CDR1 is LGHDT, CDR2 YNNKEL, per germline (reference sequence). The CDR3 sequence is 14 residues long. The DNA of the CDR3 is TGTGCCAGCAGCCAAGCCCGCGGAGCCTACGAGCAGTACTTC. Protein: CASSQARGAYEQYF.

This clonotype appeared a few times. The V call is TRBV7-2, the J call TRBJ1-3; the D is unclear. This CDR3 has 15 amino acids. Trimming stripped 11 bases from V and 0 bases from J, with 17 bases between. The germline V gene encodes CDR1 SGHTA and CDR2 FQGNSA. The CDR3, as DNA: TGTGCCGAGAGGCCCTTTGACTCCTCTGGAAACACCATATATTTT. It translates to CAERPFDSSGNTIYF. Variable domain in full (rest from reference TRBV7-2 and TRBJ1-3): GAGVSQSPSNKVTEKGKDVELRCDPISGHTALYWYRQSLGQGLEFLIYFQGNSAPDKSGLPSDRFSAERTGGSVSTLTIQRTQQEDSAVYLCAERPFDSSGNTIYFGEGSWLTVV.

This clonotype has more than one count but fewer than ten. The chain combines TRBV28 with TRBJ2-7, with 10 bases identical to TRBD1. The CDR3 consists of 13 residues. With V trimmed by 9 bases and J by 0 bases, 2 bases remained unmatched. Germline V gives CDR1 MDHEN, CDR2 SYDVKM. Here the CDR3 DNA reads TGTGCCAGTGGACAGGGGGACTCCTACGAGCAGTACTTC. It translates to CASGQGDSYEQYF. The variable domain in full, completed from reference TRBV28 and TRBJ2-7, reads DVKVTQSSRYLVKRTGEKVFLECVQDMDHENMFWYRQDPGLGLRLIYFSYDVKMKEKGDIPEGYSVSREKKERFSLILESASTNQTSMYLCASGQGDSYEQYFGPGTRLTVT.

Notes on this clonotype: At one of its ends the junction is not consistent with the germline gene, which may arise from a read error. As DNA, the CDR3 is TGTGCCAGCAGCGCTCGAGGGACAGGGGTCGGAGAACACTATGGCTACATCTTC. Translated: CASSARGTGVGEHYGYIF. The V and J genes are TRBV9 and TRBJ1-2; 10 bases are a match to TRBD1. Germline loops: CDR1 SGDLS, CDR2 YYNGEE. The CDR3 runs to 18 residues.

In this sample, this clonotype turned up a few times. The chain has TRBV4-3 and TRBJ1-2; 9 bases match TRBD1. The CDR3 totals 17 residues. Germline-derived CDR1 and CDR2 are LGHNA and YSLEER. The V and J ends lost 2 bases and 4 bases, in that order; junction bases with no gene match: 11. In DNA form, the CDR3 reads TGCGCCAGCAGCCAATGGGGTTCGGGACAGGGAATCTATGGCTACACCTTC. Its translation: CASSQWGSGQGIYGYTF.